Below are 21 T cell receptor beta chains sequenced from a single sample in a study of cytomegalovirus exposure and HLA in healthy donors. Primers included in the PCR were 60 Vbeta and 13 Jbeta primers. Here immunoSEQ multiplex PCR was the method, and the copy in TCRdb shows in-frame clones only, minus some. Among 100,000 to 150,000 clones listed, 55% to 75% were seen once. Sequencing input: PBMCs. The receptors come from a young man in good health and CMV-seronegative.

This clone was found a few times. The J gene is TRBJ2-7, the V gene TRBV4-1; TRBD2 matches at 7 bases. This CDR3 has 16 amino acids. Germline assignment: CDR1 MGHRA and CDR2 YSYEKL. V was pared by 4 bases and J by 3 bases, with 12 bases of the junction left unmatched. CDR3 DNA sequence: TGCGCCAGCAGCCCCGCGTCGGGACTACCCATCTACGAGCAGTACTTC. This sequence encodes CASSPASGLPIYEQYF.

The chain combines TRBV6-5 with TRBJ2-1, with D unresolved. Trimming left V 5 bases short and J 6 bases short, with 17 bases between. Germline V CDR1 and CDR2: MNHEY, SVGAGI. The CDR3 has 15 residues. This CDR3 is CASSNDNFPSNEQFF. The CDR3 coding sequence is TGTGCCAGCAGTAATGACAACTTCCCCAGCAATGAGCAGTTCTTC.

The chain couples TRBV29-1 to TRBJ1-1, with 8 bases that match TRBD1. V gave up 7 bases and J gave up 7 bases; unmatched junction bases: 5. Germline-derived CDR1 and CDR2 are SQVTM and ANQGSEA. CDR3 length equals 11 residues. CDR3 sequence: CSGTQGGEAFF. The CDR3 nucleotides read TGCAGCGGTACACAGGGGGGTGAAGCTTTCTTT.

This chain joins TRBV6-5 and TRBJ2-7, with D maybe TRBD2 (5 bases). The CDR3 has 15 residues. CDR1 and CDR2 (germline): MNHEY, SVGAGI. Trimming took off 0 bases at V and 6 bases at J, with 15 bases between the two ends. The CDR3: CASSYSSPDFGEQYF. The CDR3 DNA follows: TGTGCCAGCAGTTACTCTTCCCCGGACTTCGGCGAGCAGTACTTC.

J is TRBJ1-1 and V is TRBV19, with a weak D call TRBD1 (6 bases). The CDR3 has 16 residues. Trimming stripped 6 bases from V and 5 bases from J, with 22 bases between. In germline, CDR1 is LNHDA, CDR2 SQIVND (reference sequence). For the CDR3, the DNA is TGTGCCAGTAGCAAACCCCCCTCCTACAGGGATACTGAAGCTTTCTTT. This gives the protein CASSKPPSYRDTEAFF.

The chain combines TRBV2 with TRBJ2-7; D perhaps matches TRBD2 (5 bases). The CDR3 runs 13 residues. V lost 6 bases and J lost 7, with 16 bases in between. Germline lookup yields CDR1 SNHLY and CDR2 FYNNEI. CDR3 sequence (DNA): TGTGCCAGCAGGGTTGAAGAGACGGGGGAGCAGTACTTC. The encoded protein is CASRVEETGEQYF.

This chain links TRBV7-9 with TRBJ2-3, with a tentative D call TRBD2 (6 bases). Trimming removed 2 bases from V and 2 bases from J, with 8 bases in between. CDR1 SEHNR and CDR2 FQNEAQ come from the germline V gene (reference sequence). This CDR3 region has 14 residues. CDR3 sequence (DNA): TGTGCCAGCAGCTTACGGGGACTCACAGATACGCAGTATTTT. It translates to CASSLRGLTDTQYF.

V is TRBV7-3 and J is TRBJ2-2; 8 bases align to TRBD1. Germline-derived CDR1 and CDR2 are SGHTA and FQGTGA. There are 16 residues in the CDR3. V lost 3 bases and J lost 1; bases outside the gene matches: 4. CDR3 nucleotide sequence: TGTGCCAGCAGCTTGACTACAGGGGGGAACACCGGGGAGCTGTTTTTT. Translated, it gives CASSLTTGGNTGELFF.

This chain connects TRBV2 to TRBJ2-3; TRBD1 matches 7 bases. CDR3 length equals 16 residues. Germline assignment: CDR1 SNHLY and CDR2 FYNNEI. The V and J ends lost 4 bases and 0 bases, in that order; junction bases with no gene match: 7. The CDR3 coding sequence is TGTGCCAGCAGTGTCGGACAGGCCCGTAGCACAGATACGCAGTATTTT. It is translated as CASSVGQARSTDTQYF.

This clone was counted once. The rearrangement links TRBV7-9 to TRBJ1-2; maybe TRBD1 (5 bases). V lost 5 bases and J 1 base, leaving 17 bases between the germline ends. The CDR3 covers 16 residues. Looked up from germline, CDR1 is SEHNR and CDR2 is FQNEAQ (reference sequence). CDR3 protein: CASSLFRSTVNYGYTF. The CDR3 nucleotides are TGTGCCAGCAGCCTCTTTCGATCGACAGTTAACTATGGCTACACCTTC.

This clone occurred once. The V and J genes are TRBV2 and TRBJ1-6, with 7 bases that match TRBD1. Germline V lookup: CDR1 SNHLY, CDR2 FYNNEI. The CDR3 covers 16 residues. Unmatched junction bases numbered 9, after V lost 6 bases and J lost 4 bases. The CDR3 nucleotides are TGTGCCAGCAGAAGACGACAGGGAATATATAATTCACCCCTCCACTTT. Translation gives CASRRRQGIYNSPLHF.

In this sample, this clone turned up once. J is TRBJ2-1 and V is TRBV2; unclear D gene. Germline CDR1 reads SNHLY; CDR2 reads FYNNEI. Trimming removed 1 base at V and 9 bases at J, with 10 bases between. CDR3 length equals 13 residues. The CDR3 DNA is TGTGCCAGCAGTGAAGGGAGCGTCGGTGAGCAGTTCTTC. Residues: CASSEGSVGEQFF.

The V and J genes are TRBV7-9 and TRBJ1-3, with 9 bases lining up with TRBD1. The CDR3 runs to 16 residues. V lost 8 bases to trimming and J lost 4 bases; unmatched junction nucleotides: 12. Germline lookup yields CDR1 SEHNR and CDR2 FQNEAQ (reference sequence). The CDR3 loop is CASGSSDRGGGNTIYF. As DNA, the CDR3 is TGTGCCAGCGGGTCCTCGGACAGGGGTGGAGGAAACACCATATATTTT.

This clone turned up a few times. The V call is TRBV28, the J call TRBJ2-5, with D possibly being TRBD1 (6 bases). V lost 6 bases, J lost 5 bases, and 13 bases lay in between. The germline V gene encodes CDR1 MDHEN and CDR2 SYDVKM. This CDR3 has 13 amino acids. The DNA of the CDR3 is TGTGCCAGCAGCCTAGTGGGGGCGGAGACCCAGTACTTC. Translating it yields CASSLVGAETQYF.

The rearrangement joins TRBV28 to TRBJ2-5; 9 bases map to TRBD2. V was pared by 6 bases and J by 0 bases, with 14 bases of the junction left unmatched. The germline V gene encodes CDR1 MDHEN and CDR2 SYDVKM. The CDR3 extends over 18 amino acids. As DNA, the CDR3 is TGTGCCAGCAGCCAAAAAATTCTAGCGGGGATTTACCAAGAGACCCAGTACTTC. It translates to CASSQKILAGIYQETQYF. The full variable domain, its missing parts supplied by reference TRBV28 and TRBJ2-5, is DVKVTQSSRYLVKRTGEKVFLECVQDMDHENMFWYRQDPGLGLRLIYFSYDVKMKEKGDIPEGYSVSREKKERFSLILESASTNQTSMYLCASSQKILAGIYQETQYFGPGTRLLVL.

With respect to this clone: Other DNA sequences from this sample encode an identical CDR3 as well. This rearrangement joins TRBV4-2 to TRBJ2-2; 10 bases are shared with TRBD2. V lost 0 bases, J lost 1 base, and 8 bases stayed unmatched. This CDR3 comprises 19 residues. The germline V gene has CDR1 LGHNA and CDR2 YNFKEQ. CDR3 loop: CASSQEAGSGGRNTGELFF. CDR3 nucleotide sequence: TGTGCCAGCAGCCAAGAAGCGGGTAGCGGGGGGCGGAACACCGGGGAGCTGTTTTTT.

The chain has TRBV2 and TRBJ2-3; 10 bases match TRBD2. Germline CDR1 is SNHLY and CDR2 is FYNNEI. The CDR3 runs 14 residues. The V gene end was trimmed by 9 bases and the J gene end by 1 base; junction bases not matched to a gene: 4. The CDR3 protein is CARSGTSGTDTQYF. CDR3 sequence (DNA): TGTGCCAGATCCGGGACTAGCGGCACAGATACGCAGTATTTT.

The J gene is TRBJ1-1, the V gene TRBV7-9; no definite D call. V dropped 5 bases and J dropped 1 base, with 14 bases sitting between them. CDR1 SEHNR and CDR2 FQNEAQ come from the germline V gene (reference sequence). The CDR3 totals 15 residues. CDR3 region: CASSPPRAENTEAFF. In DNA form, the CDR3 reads TGTGCCAGCAGCCCCCCTCGTGCGGAGAACACTGAAGCTTTCTTT.

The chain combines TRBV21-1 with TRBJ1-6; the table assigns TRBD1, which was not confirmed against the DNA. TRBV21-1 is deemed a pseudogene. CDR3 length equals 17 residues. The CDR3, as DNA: TGTGCCAGCAGCAAAGCGCTTTTGCAGGGGGCTGGTTCACCCCTCCACTTT. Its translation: CASSKALLQGAGSPLHF.

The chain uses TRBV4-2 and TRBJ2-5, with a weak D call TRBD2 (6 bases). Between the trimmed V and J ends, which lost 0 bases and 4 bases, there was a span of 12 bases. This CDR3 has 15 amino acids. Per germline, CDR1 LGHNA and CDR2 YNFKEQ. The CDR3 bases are TGTGCCAGCAGCCAAGATGGGGGGAGCGGAGAGACCCAGTACTTC. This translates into CASSQDGGSGETQYF.

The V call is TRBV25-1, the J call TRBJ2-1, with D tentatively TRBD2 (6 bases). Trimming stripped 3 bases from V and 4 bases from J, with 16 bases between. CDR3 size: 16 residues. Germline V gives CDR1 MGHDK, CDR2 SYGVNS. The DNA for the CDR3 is TGTGCCAGCAGTGATCCCGGGACTGGGGGTTACAATGAGCAGTTCTTC. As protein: CASSDPGTGGYNEQFF. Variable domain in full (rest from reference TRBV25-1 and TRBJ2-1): EADIYQTPRYLVIGTGKKITLECSQTMGHDKMYWYQQDPGMELHLIHYSYGVNSTEKGDLSSESTVSRIRTEHFPLTLESARPSHTSQYLCASSDPGTGGYNEQFFGPGTRLTVL.